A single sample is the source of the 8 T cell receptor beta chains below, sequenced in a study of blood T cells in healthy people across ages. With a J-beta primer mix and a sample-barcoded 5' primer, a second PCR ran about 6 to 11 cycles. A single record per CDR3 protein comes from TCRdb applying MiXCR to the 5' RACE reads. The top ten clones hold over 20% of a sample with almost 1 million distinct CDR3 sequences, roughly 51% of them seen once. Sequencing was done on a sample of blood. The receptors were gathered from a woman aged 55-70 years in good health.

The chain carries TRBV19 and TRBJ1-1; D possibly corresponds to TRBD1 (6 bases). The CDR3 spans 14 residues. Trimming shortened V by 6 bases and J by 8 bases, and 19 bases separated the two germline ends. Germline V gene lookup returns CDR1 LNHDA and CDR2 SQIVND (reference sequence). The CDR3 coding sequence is TGTGCCAGTAGACAACCGCCCCGGGACATAGAAGCTTTCTTT. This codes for CASRQPPRDIEAFF.

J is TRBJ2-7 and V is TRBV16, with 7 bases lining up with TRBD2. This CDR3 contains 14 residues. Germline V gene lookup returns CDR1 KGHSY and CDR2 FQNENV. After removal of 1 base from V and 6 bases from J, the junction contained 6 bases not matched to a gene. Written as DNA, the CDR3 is TGTGCCAGCAGCCAATATGGGAGGGAAGGCGAGCAGTACTTC. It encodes CASSQYGREGEQYF. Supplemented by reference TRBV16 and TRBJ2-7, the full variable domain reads GEEVAQTPKHLVRGEGQKAKLYCAPIKGHSYVFWYQQVLKNEFKFLISFQNENVFDETGMPKERFSAKCLPNSPCSLEIQATKLEDSAVYFCASSQYGREGEQYFGPGTRLTVT.

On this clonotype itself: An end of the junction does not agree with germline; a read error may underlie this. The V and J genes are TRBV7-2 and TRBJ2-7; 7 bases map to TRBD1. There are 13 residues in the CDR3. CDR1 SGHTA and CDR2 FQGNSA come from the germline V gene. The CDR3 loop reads CVSSGRQGFEQYF. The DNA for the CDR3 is TGTGTCAGCAGCGGAAGACAGGGCTTCGAGCAGTACTTC.

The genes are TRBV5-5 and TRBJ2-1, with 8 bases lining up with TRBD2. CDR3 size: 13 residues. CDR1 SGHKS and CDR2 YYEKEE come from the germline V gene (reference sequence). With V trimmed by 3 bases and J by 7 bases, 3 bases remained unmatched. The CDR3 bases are TGTGCCAGCAGCTGGCGGGAGGTAAATGAGCAGTTCTTC. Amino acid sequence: CASSWREVNEQFF.

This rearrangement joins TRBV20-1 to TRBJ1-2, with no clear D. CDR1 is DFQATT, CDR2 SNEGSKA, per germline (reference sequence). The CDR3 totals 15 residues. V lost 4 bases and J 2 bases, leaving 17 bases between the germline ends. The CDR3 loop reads CSAISDGSLNYGYTF. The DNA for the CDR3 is TGCAGTGCTATATCGGATGGTTCCCTCAACTATGGCTACACCTTC.

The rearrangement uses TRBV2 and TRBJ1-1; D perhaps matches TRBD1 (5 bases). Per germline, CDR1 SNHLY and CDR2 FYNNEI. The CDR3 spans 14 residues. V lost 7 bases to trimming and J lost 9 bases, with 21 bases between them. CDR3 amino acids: CASKEVGATEQAFF. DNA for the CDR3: TGTGCCAGCAAGGAGGTAGGGGCGACAGAACAAGCTTTCTTT.

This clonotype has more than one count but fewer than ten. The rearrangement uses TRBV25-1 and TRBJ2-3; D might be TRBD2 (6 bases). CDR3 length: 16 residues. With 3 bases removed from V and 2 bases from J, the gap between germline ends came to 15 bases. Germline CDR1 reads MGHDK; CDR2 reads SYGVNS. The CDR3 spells CASSDIAEYYTDTQYF. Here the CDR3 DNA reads TGTGCCAGCAGTGACATAGCGGAATACTACACAGATACGCAGTATTTT.

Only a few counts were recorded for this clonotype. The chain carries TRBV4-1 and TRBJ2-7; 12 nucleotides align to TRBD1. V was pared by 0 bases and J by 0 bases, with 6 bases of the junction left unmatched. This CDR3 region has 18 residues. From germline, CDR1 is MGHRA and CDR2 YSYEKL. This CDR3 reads CASSQDGTGGTSSYEQYF. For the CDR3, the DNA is TGCGCCAGCAGCCAAGACGGGACAGGGGGCACGAGCTCCTACGAGCAGTACTTC.